This T cell receptor (beta chain) was found in a study of blood T cell repertoires in COVID-19. The wider study: The origin of the acute and convalescent COVID-19 samples was the United States, Italy and Spain. Nucleic acid was either cDNA or gDNA, and it came from T cells, B-cell-depleted T cells, or PBMCs.

In the original analysis: Amplification from reference gene primers served as the basis for estimated nucleated cell counts. Data came from immunoSEQ multiplex PCR; TCRdb stores just in-frame clones and leaves some out. Clone size and the V and J calls come from that table; the DNA yielded D and trimming. In the table there are 64,000 or so clones, about 81% of which are singletons. CDR1 is SEHNR, CDR2 FQNEAQ, per germline (reference sequence). V shed 1 base and J shed 5 bases, with 9 bases lying between them. This CDR3 contains 14 residues. Material: peripheral blood. The sequence came from a human donor in a cohort sampled during active COVID-19. This chain links TRBV7-9 with TRBJ1-5, with no clear D. In DNA, the CDR3 is TGTGCCAGCAGCTTAGGAGGGATTTATCAGCCCCAGCATTTT. Amino acid sequence: CASSLGGIYQPQHF.